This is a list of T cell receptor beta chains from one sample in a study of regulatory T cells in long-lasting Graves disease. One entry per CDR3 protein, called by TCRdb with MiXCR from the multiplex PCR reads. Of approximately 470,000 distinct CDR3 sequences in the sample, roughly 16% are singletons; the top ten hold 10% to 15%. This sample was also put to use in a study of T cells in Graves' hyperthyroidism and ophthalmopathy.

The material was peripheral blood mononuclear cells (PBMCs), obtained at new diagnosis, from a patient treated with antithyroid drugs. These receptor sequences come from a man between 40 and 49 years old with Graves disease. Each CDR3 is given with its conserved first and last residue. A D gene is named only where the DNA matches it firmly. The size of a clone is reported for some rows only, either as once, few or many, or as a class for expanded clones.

CASTLRDRPQHF TGTGCCAGCACCTTAAGGGATCGGCCCCAGCATTTT TRBJ1-5 few . TRBV28 12
CASSETAGEGYTF TGTGCCAGCAGTGAAACGGCAGGGGAAGGCTACACCTTC TRBJ1-2 many . TRBV6-1 13
CASSEEGRIYGYTF TGTGCCAGCAGCGAAGAGGGACGTATCTATGGCTACACCTTC TRBJ1-2 . . TRBV7-2 14
CASSAGLAGENWNEQFF TGTGCCAGCAGTGCCGGACTAGCGGGAGAAAACTGGAATGAGCAGTTCTTC TRBJ2-1 many TRBD2 TRBV2 17
CSVEEGRGYGYTF TGCAGCGTTGAAGAAGGCAGGGGCTATGGCTACACCTTC TRBJ1-2 many . TRBV29-1 13
CASSESHGEGYEQYF TGTGCCAGCAGTGAATCCCATGGGGAAGGCTACGAGCAGTACTTC TRBJ2-7 many . TRBV6-1 15
CASMRDGYTF TGTGCCAGTATGAGAGATGGCTACACCTTC TRBJ1-2 . . TRBV19 10
CATSDSRSGSADTQYF TGTGCCACCAGTGATTCCCGCAGCGGGAGTGCAGATACGCAGTATTTT TRBJ2-3 few TRBD2 TRBV24-1 16
CASSLAGGGIGYNEQFF TGTGCCAGCAGCTTAGCGGGTGGCGGGATAGGGTACAATGAGCAGTTCTTC TRBJ2-1 many . TRBV7-6 17
CASSSVSTLEEFF TGTGCCAGCAGCTCGGTGAGCACCCTCGAAGAGTTCTTC TRBJ2-1 few . TRBV7-8 13
CASSFRDRGRDEQFF TGTGCCAGCAGCTTCCGGGACAGGGGGAGGGATGAGCAGTTCTTC TRBJ2-1 many TRBD1 TRBV7-3 15
CASSRSQGRNEQFF TGTGCCAGCAGTCGCTCACAGGGTAGAAATGAGCAGTTCTTC TRBJ2-1 many . TRBV2 14
CASSMGQGADTDTQYF TGCGCCAGCAGCATGGGACAGGGGGCCGACACAGATACGCAGTATTTT TRBJ2-3 many TRBD1 TRBV5-1 16
CASSKMGQMNTEAFF TGTGCCAGCAGCAAGATGGGCCAAATGAACACTGAAGCTTTCTTT TRBJ1-1 many . TRBV28 15
CASSGSKGSSSEKLFF TGTGCCAGTAGCGGATCGAAGGGCTCTTCGTCTGAAAAACTGTTTTTT TRBJ1-4 once . TRBV19 16
CASSIRGTAEAFF TGTGCCAGTAGTATACGGGGGACGGCTGAAGCTTTCTTT TRBJ1-1 few . TRBV19 13
CAWSVHPGGPNSPLHF TGTGCCTGGAGTGTACACCCAGGGGGACCGAATTCACCCCTCCACTTT TRBJ1-6 many TRBD1 TRBV30 16
CASSEARGYSNQPQHF TGTGCCAGCAGTGAAGCGCGGGGCTATAGCAATCAGCCCCAGCATTTT TRBJ1-5 . . TRBV2 16
CASSLEATDTQYF TGTGCCAGCAGCTTAGAAGCTACAGATACGCAGTATTTT TRBJ2-3 many . TRBV7-2 13
CASSERPISGNTIYF TGTGCCAGCAGTGAACGACCCATATCTGGAAACACCATATATTTT TRBJ1-3 many . TRBV6-1 15
CAISDMKQAADGYTF TGTGCCATCAGTGATATGAAACAGGCTGCTGATGGCTACACCTTC TRBJ1-2 many . TRBV10-3 15
CASSSAGGHEQFF TGTGCCAGCAGCTCAGCGGGAGGTCATGAGCAGTTCTTC TRBJ2-1 . TRBD2 TRBV7-3 13
CASSLELSGDTQYF TGCGCCAGCAGCTTGGAACTTAGTGGAGATACGCAGTATTTT TRBJ2-3 many . TRBV5-1 14
CASSETGTGLYEQYF TGTGCCAGCAGTGAAACCGGGACAGGGCTCTACGAGCAGTACTTC TRBJ2-7 many TRBD1 TRBV2 15
CASSWGHLNYGYTF TGTGCCAGCAGTTGGGGGCATCTGAACTATGGCTACACCTTC TRBJ1-2 . . TRBV25-1 14
CASSQIGGFVHNEQFF TGCGCCAGCAGCCAGATTGGGGGGTTTGTCCACAATGAGCAGTTCTTC TRBJ2-1 . . TRBV4-1 16
CASSLTTGLAKNIQYF TGTGCCAGCAGTCTTACGACAGGTTTAGCCAAAAACATTCAGTACTTC TRBJ2-4 many . TRBV28 16
CASSYRAETYNEQFF TGTGCCAGCAGTTATCGAGCGGAGACCTACAATGAGCAGTTCTTC TRBJ2-1 many . TRBV12-3/TRBV12-4 15
CASSERLGTYEQYF TGTGCCAGCAGTGAACGGCTGGGTACCTACGAGCAGTACTTC TRBJ2-7 . . TRBV6-1 14
CASRALKRGYTF TGTGCCAGCAGAGCCCTTAAAAGGGGCTACACCTTC TRBJ1-2 . . TRBV28 12
CASSPHTGKDEKLFF TGTGCCAGCAGTCCGCACACAGGGAAGGACGAAAAACTGTTTTTT TRBJ1-4 . . TRBV27 15
CASSVRGRAGETQYF TGTGCCAGCAGTGTGCGCGGGAGGGCCGGAGAGACCCAGTACTTC TRBJ2-5 few TRBD2 TRBV2 15
CASSGGQTGGFGIYNEQFF TGTGCCAGCAGCGGGGGACAGACAGGGGGGTTTGGTATCTACAATGAGCAGTTCTTC TRBJ2-1 . TRBD1 TRBV7-9 19
CASSTLQGVTYEQYF TGTGCCAGTAGTACTTTGCAGGGGGTCACCTACGAGCAGTACTTC TRBJ2-7 . TRBD1 TRBV19 15
CASSQDLGGGLNYGYTF TGTGCCAGCAGCCAAGATTTAGGGGGAGGCCTTAACTATGGCTACACCTTC TRBJ1-2 many . TRBV3-1 17
CASSASRGDNQPQHF TGTGCCAGCAGTGCGTCTCGAGGTGACAATCAGCCCCAGCATTTT TRBJ1-5 many . TRBV6-1 15
CASSLQTSVWETQYF TGTGCCAGCAGCCTCCAAACTAGCGTCTGGGAGACCCAGTACTTC TRBJ2-5 few TRBD2 TRBV7-9 15
CASSPIGGRAYYNEQFF TGTGCCAGCAGTCCCATCGGCGGGAGGGCCTACTACAATGAGCAGTTCTTC TRBJ2-1 . TRBD2 TRBV12-3/TRBV12-4 17
CASSGFRLSMNTEAFF TGTGCCAGCAGTGGATTCCGACTGTCCATGAACACTGAAGCTTTCTTT TRBJ1-1 many . TRBV6-1 16
CASSLPVSRGTNEQFF TGTGCCAGCAGTTTACCTGTGAGCAGGGGTACGAATGAGCAGTTCTTC TRBJ2-1 few . TRBV28 16
CAWGGTKNIQYF TGTGCCTGGGGGGGGACCAAAAACATTCAGTACTTC TRBJ2-4 . . TRBV30 12
CASSQDRRYTEAFF TGTGCCAGCAGCCAAGATCGACGGTACACTGAAGCTTTCTTT TRBJ1-1 . . TRBV14 14
CASSEAGASYNEQFF TGTGCCAGCAGTGAAGCGGGCGCCTCCTACAATGAGCAGTTCTTC TRBJ2-1 many . TRBV2 15
CSASRDRGLSGYTF TGCAGTGCTAGTAGAGACAGGGGGCTTTCTGGCTACACCTTC TRBJ1-2 once TRBD1 TRBV20-1 14
CATSLAGGPDTQYF TGTGCCACCTCACTAGCGGGAGGGCCGGATACGCAGTATTTT TRBJ2-3 many TRBD2 TRBV12-3/TRBV12-4 14
CASRMEPDVGGYTF TGCGCCAGCAGAATGGAGCCTGACGTGGGAGGCTACACCTTC TRBJ1-2 . . TRBV5-1 14
CASSIRDRNYGYTF TGCGCCAGCAGCATCCGAGACAGGAACTATGGCTACACCTTC TRBJ1-2 many . TRBV5-1 14
CASSRLAEFSTDTQYF TGTGCCAGCAGTCGACTAGCGGAATTTAGCACAGATACGCAGTATTTT TRBJ2-3 many TRBD2 TRBV11-2 16
CSASSSNEKLFF TGCAGTGCCTCATCCAGTAATGAAAAACTGTTTTTT TRBJ1-4 . . TRBV20-1 12
CASEGQGTRWSSYEQYF TGTGCCAGCGAGGGACAGGGGACTCGGTGGAGCTCCTACGAGCAGTACTTC TRBJ2-7 many TRBD1 TRBV2 17
CASGLVVGTGTGPYEQYF TGTGCTAGTGGTTTGGTAGTCGGAACCGGGACAGGGCCATACGAGCAGTACTTC TRBJ2-7 . TRBD1 TRBV12-5 18
CASSQGGLAGFEQYF TGTGCCAGCAGCCAGGGGGGACTAGCGGGATTCGAGCAGTACTTC TRBJ2-7 many TRBD2 TRBV3-1 15